These T cell receptor beta chains were read from a single sample in a study of OX40 agonist ivuxolimab in advanced cancers. Sequencing was performed with immunoSEQ multiplex PCR; in TCRdb, only in-frame clones are kept and a portion is missing. The sample shows approximately 80,000 clones, 90% to 95% of them seen only once. The material was CD4+ or CD8+ T cells sorted from blood, obtained in a trial of the OX40 agonist ivuxolimab. The receptors shown here come from an adult with an advanced solid tumor such as melanoma, head and neck, liver or kidney cancer. CDR3s include the opening cysteine and the closing phenylalanine or tryptophan. Each record gives: J gene, D gene, V gene, clone size, CDR3 DNA, CDR3 protein. D genes are given only for firm matches. Some rows have no size entry. The others give once, few or many, or a class for an expanded clone.

j_call: TRBJ1-5; d_call: -; v_call: TRBV25-1; clone_size: -; cdr3_nt: TGTGCCAGCAGTGGAAGTTCTACAAATCAGCCCCAGCATTTT; cdr3_aa: CASSGSSTNQPQHF
j_call: TRBJ2-7; d_call: -; v_call: TRBV21-1; clone_size: -; cdr3_nt: TGTGCCAGCAGCAAAGTTGCTCGACCCTACGAGCAGTACTTC; cdr3_aa: CASSKVARPYEQYF
j_call: TRBJ1-1; d_call: TRBD1; v_call: TRBV27; clone_size: -; cdr3_nt: TGTGCCAGCAGTCAGACAGGGTCCCAACAAGCTTTCTTT; cdr3_aa: CASSQTGSQQAFF
j_call: TRBJ1-5; d_call: -; v_call: TRBV28; clone_size: few; cdr3_nt: TGTGCCAGCAGTTCAGGGGGCAATCAGCCCCAGCATTTT; cdr3_aa: CASSSGGNQPQHF
j_call: TRBJ2-5; d_call: TRBD1; v_call: TRBV19; clone_size: -; cdr3_nt: TGTGCCAGCAGAAAGAGGGACAGCCAAGAGACCCAGTACTTC; cdr3_aa: CASRKRDSQETQYF
j_call: TRBJ1-2; d_call: -; v_call: TRBV7-9; clone_size: once; cdr3_nt: TGTGCCAGCAGCCCCGGGGGGGAGGAATATGGCTACACCTTC; cdr3_aa: CASSPGGEEYGYTF
j_call: TRBJ1-3; d_call: -; v_call: TRBV12-5; clone_size: -; cdr3_nt: TGTGCTAGTGGTTCCGGCAGAAACACCATATATTTT; cdr3_aa: CASGSGRNTIYF
j_call: TRBJ1-6; d_call: -; v_call: TRBV4-2; clone_size: -; cdr3_nt: TGTGCCAGCAGCCAAGAGGGGACGAATTCACCCCTCCACTTT; cdr3_aa: CASSQEGTNSPLHF
j_call: TRBJ2-1; d_call: TRBD1; v_call: TRBV9; clone_size: -; cdr3_nt: TGTGCCAGCGGACCGGGACAGAGCTACAATGAGCAGTTCTTC; cdr3_aa: CASGPGQSYNEQFF
j_call: TRBJ1-4; d_call: -; v_call: TRBV5-6; clone_size: -; cdr3_nt: TGTGCCAGCAGCTTGGGTATAGGGAGTGAAAAACTGTTTTTT; cdr3_aa: CASSLGIGSEKLFF
j_call: TRBJ2-2; d_call: TRBD2; v_call: TRBV9; clone_size: -; cdr3_nt: TGTGCCAGCAGCCAGAGCGGGGGAGACACCGGGGAGCTGTTTTTT; cdr3_aa: CASSQSGGDTGELFF
j_call: TRBJ2-7; d_call: TRBD2; v_call: TRBV11-2; clone_size: -; cdr3_nt: TGTGCCAGCAGCTTGCCATCGGGACTAGCCAACTACGAGCAGTACTTC; cdr3_aa: CASSLPSGLANYEQYF
j_call: TRBJ2-3; d_call: -; v_call: TRBV2; clone_size: -; cdr3_nt: TGTGCCAGCAGTGAGACTTCTAGCACAGATACGCAGTATTTT; cdr3_aa: CASSETSSTDTQYF
j_call: TRBJ1-1; d_call: -; v_call: TRBV5-6; clone_size: -; cdr3_nt: TGTGCCAGCAGATCCGGACAGAGGAACACTGAAGCTTTCTTT; cdr3_aa: CASRSGQRNTEAFF
j_call: TRBJ2-6; d_call: TRBD1; v_call: TRBV27; clone_size: -; cdr3_nt: TGTGCCAGCAGTTCGCTCGGACAGGGGGATCCCTCTGGGGCCAACGTCCTGACTTTC; cdr3_aa: CASSSLGQGDPSGANVLTF
j_call: TRBJ2-3; d_call: TRBD1; v_call: TRBV28; clone_size: -; cdr3_nt: TGTGCCAGCAGTTTCGATCCGGGACAGGGGGCTGGAGATACGCAGTATTTT; cdr3_aa: CASSFDPGQGAGDTQYF
j_call: TRBJ1-1; d_call: -; v_call: TRBV7-9; clone_size: once; cdr3_nt: TGTGCCAGCAGCTTCGGACTGTTGGCTTTCTTT; cdr3_aa: CASSFGLLAFF
j_call: TRBJ2-1; d_call: TRBD2; v_call: TRBV5-1; clone_size: -; cdr3_nt: TGCGCCAGCAGCTTGACGGTTCCGGGGGGAGGAAATGAGCAGTTCTTC; cdr3_aa: CASSLTVPGGGNEQFF
j_call: TRBJ2-2; d_call: -; v_call: TRBV19; clone_size: -; cdr3_nt: TGTGCCAGTAGTATGGGAAGGACCGGGGAGCTGTTTTTT; cdr3_aa: CASSMGRTGELFF
j_call: TRBJ1-5; d_call: -; v_call: TRBV23-1; clone_size: -; cdr3_nt: TGCGCCAGCAGTCATAACGGGACGGAAATTAATCAGCCCCAGCATTTT; cdr3_aa: CASSHNGTEINQPQHF
j_call: TRBJ2-3; d_call: -; v_call: TRBV7-6; clone_size: -; cdr3_nt: TGTGCCAGCAGCCTGGCCCGGACGGGAGATAGCACAGATACGCAGTATTTT; cdr3_aa: CASSLARTGDSTDTQYF
j_call: TRBJ1-2; d_call: TRBD1; v_call: TRBV7-9; clone_size: -; cdr3_nt: TGTGCCAGCAGCTTAGGACAGGGAGGTGGCTACACCTTC; cdr3_aa: CASSLGQGGGYTF
j_call: TRBJ2-1; d_call: TRBD2; v_call: TRBV7-2; clone_size: -; cdr3_nt: TGTGCCAGCAGCTTAGGGACTAGCGGGTCCAATGAGCAGTTCTTC; cdr3_aa: CASSLGTSGSNEQFF
j_call: TRBJ1-2; d_call: -; v_call: TRBV13; clone_size: -; cdr3_nt: TGTGCCAGCAGCTACCAGAGCGGGAATAACTATGGCTACACCTTC; cdr3_aa: CASSYQSGNNYGYTF
j_call: TRBJ1-1; d_call: -; v_call: TRBV7-9; clone_size: -; cdr3_nt: TGTGCCAGCAGCCCGCTGGTGAACACTGAAGCTTTCTTT; cdr3_aa: CASSPLVNTEAFF
j_call: TRBJ2-7; d_call: -; v_call: TRBV19; clone_size: -; cdr3_nt: TGTGCCAGTAGTATAGTTGGTAGCTCCTACGAGCAGTACTTC; cdr3_aa: CASSIVGSSYEQYF
j_call: TRBJ2-3; d_call: TRBD2; v_call: TRBV28; clone_size: -; cdr3_nt: TGTGCCAGCAGTACCGCCTCTTTGCGGGGGGGTTTTACAGATACGCAGTATTTT; cdr3_aa: CASSTASLRGGFTDTQYF
j_call: TRBJ1-1; d_call: TRBD1; v_call: TRBV29-1; clone_size: -; cdr3_nt: TGCAGCGTTGAAGATCAGGGGGGACACTACTATGAAGCTTTCTTT; cdr3_aa: CSVEDQGGHYYEAFF
j_call: TRBJ1-2; d_call: -; v_call: TRBV19; clone_size: -; cdr3_nt: TGTGCCAGTAGTGAGGTTTGGGGCGGAAAAAGTGGCTACACCTTC; cdr3_aa: CASSEVWGGKSGYTF
j_call: TRBJ1-6; d_call: -; v_call: TRBV4-1; clone_size: few; cdr3_nt: TGCGCCAGCAGCCAAGAAAGAGAGGACTCGGCCCTCCACTTT; cdr3_aa: CASSQEREDSALHF
j_call: TRBJ1-2; d_call: -; v_call: TRBV28; clone_size: -; cdr3_nt: TGTGCCAGCAGTTTAACGGGGCAGGGTATGCCCGGCTACACCTTC; cdr3_aa: CASSLTGQGMPGYTF
j_call: TRBJ2-3; d_call: TRBD2; v_call: TRBV9; clone_size: -; cdr3_nt: TGTGCCAGCAGCGTAGATCTAGCGGGGGAGGTGGATACGCAGTATTTT; cdr3_aa: CASSVDLAGEVDTQYF
j_call: TRBJ2-1; d_call: TRBD1; v_call: TRBV7-3; clone_size: -; cdr3_nt: TGTGCCAGCAGCCCCCGACAGGGGGACTACAATGAGCAGTTCTTC; cdr3_aa: CASSPRQGDYNEQFF
j_call: TRBJ2-1; d_call: -; v_call: TRBV11-3; clone_size: -; cdr3_nt: TGTGCCAGCAGCACCATCTCTGGTACGGGGCTGTTCTTC; cdr3_aa: CASSTISGTGLFF
j_call: TRBJ2-1; d_call: -; v_call: TRBV7-2; clone_size: -; cdr3_nt: TGTGCCAGCAGCTTAATAGTTTACAATGAGCAGTTCTTC; cdr3_aa: CASSLIVYNEQFF
j_call: TRBJ1-5; d_call: -; v_call: TRBV18; clone_size: -; cdr3_nt: TGTGCCAGCTCACCAAGGATGGCAGGGGATAGCAATCAGCCCCAGCATTTT; cdr3_aa: CASSPRMAGDSNQPQHF